This T cell receptor (beta chain) derives from a study of regulatory T cells in long-lasting Graves disease. Building of the TCR beta libraries involved iRepertoire HTBI primers and Arm-PCR of CDR3 regions. TCRdb passed the multiplex PCR reads through MiXCR, listing each CDR3 protein once. The sample has fewer than 400,000 distinct CDR3 sequences; roughly a fifth are singletons. Points from the study as a whole: Lower TCR diversity was seen in persistent Graves' patients than in newly diagnosed ones.

Many counts were recorded for this clonotype. Its antigen is unidentified. Time point of the sample: persistent/refractory GD, antithyroid drugs over 5 years with positive TRAb. Extracted PBMC RNA gave rise to the TCR library. CDR1 is MDHEN, CDR2 SYDVKM, per germline. The CDR3 is 15 amino acids. The V end lost 4 bases, the J end lost 3 bases, and 13 bases lay between the germline ends. The source material was peripheral blood mononuclear cells (PBMCs), sampled when the disease was refractory, from a patient treated with antithyroid drugs. This clonotype was obtained from a female donor with Graves disease. The rearrangement joins TRBV28 to TRBJ1-5; D gene ambiguous. The CDR3 nucleotides are TGTGCCAGCAGTTCGCAGACGGACTACAATCAGCCCCAGCATTTT. Amino acid sequence: CASSSQTDYNQPQHF.